A selection of T cell receptor beta chains follows, all from one sample in a study of blood T cell repertoires in COVID-19. Clones were read by immunoSEQ multiplex PCR, and TCRdb kept only the in-frame ones, dropping some. Here the sample spans tens of thousands of clones, 70% to 90% being singletons. Material for sequencing was peripheral blood. The source of these receptors is a man between 60 and 75 years old with acute or convalescent COVID-19. Both conserved end residues are part of each CDR3. Fields, in order: CDR3 protein, CDR3 DNA, D gene, V gene, clone size, J gene. The D gene is left open where the match is weak. Some rows mark clone size as missing; the rest say once, few, many or name a class of expanded clone.

CASALDRVYTEAFF	TGTGCTAGTGCCCTGGACAGGGTTTACACTGAAGCTTTCTTT	TRBD1	TRBV12-5	NA	TRBJ1-1
CASTEGTGNSYGYTF	TGTGCCAGCACTGAGGGGACAGGGAACTCCTATGGCTACACCTTC	TRBD1	TRBV2	NA	TRBJ1-2
CATSKLRGSSYNEQFF	TGTGCCACCAGCAAACTTAGGGGGAGCTCCTACAATGAGCAGTTCTTC	NA	TRBV15	NA	TRBJ2-1
CASSLPPRDSPNNEQFF	TGTGCCAGCAGCTTACCCCCTCGGGACAGTCCTAACAATGAGCAGTTCTTC	TRBD1	TRBV11-3	NA	TRBJ2-1
CASSLFRGREQFF	TGTGCCAGCAGCTTATTCAGAGGAAGGGAGCAGTTCTTC	NA	TRBV7-3	NA	TRBJ2-1
CASSPEVGALSDYGYTF	TGTGCCAGCTCACCTGAAGTAGGGGCCCTTTCGGACTATGGCTACACCTTC	NA	TRBV18	NA	TRBJ1-2
CASSLVTSGRGETQYF	TGTGCCAGCAGCTTGGTGACTAGCGGGAGGGGTGAGACCCAGTACTTC	TRBD2	TRBV5-6	NA	TRBJ2-5
CASSHGVDRVGYFEKLFF	TGTGCCAGCAGCCATGGGGTAGACAGGGTGGGGTATTTTGAAAAACTGTTTTTT	TRBD1	TRBV7-3	once	TRBJ1-4
CASTNEAATANGAFF	TGTGCCAGCACCAACGAAGCGGCGACGGCCAACGGAGCTTTCTTT	NA	TRBV5-4	NA	TRBJ1-1
CASSLGTSGRAEETQYF	TGCGCCAGCAGCTTGGGGACTAGCGGGAGGGCCGAGGAGACCCAGTACTTC	TRBD2	TRBV5-1	NA	TRBJ2-5
CSVASNRGQGIYGYTF	TGCAGCGTTGCCTCTAACAGGGGGCAGGGTATCTATGGCTACACCTTC	TRBD1	TRBV29-1	NA	TRBJ1-2